These 5 T cell receptor beta chains came from one sample sequenced in a study of OX40 agonist ivuxolimab in advanced cancers. Libraries were prepared by immunoSEQ multiplex PCR; TCRdb keeps only in-frame clonotypes and omits some of them. Altogether 65,000 to 80,000 clones are present, roughly 90% being singletons, with the ten largest covering about 0.7%. The sequencing used CD4+ or CD8+ T cells sorted from blood, collected in a trial of the OX40 agonist ivuxolimab. Receptors originate from an adult with an advanced solid tumor such as melanoma, head and neck, liver or kidney cancer.

The chain has TRBV11-2 and TRBJ2-6; D might be TRBD1 or TRBD2, each matching 5 bases. The CDR3 sequence is 16 residues long. Germline V gene lookup returns CDR1 SGHAT and CDR2 FQNNGV. V was cut by 5 bases and J by 0 bases, with 11 bases left in between. CDR3 DNA sequence: TGTGCCAGCAGCAGGGACGGGCTCTCTGGGGCCAACGTCCTGACTTTC. Amino acid sequence: CASSRDGLSGANVLTF.

This clone came up a few times. Other DNA sequences in the sample encode the same CDR3. The rearrangement links TRBV9 to TRBJ1-1; maybe TRBD1 (5 bases). V lost 2 bases to trimming and J lost 3 bases, with 8 bases between them. This CDR3 region has 13 residues. Germline V gene sequence: CDR1 SGDLS, CDR2 YYNGEE. The CDR3 DNA follows: TGTGCCAGCAGCGTTCGGGGGGACACTGAAGCTTTCTTT. It codes for CASSVRGDTEAFF.

In this sample, this clone turned up a few times. The same CDR3 arises from other DNA sequences in this sample as well. This chain connects TRBV6-5 to TRBJ2-1; no clear D. The V gene lost 2 bases and the J gene lost 3 bases, with 8 bases spanning the gap. Germline CDR1 and CDR2: MNHEY and SVGAGI. The CDR3 is made up of 14 amino acids. DNA for the CDR3: TGTGCCAGCAGTTACAGTAGGGTCTACAATGAGCAGTTCTTC. This gives the protein CASSYSRVYNEQFF.

This clone was counted a single time. CDR3 in DNA: TGTGCCAGTAGTATTATGACAGACGAGACCCAGTACTTC. It is translated as CASSIMTDETQYF. J is TRBJ2-5 and V is TRBV19; D is perhaps TRBD1 (5 bases). CDR1 is LNHDA and CDR2 is SQIVND in the germline V gene (reference sequence). V shed 3 bases and J shed 5 bases, with 10 bases lying between them. This CDR3 has 13 amino acids. The whole variable domain, filled in from reference TRBV19 and TRBJ2-5, reads DGGITQSPKYLFRKEGQNVTLSCEQNLNHDAMYWYRQDPGQGLRLIYYSQIVNDFQKGDIAEGYSVSREKKESFPLTVTSAQKNPTAFYLCASSIMTDETQYFGPGTRLLVL.

This clone was seen a single time. The gene calls are TRBV6-5 and TRBJ1-1; TRBD1 is a possible D gene (6 bases). The CDR3 covers 14 residues. The V gene lost 0 bases and the J gene lost 10 bases, with 15 bases spanning the gap. Looked up from germline, CDR1 is MNHEY and CDR2 is SVGAGI. The CDR3 sequence is CASSYSGGGWGAFF. CDR3 DNA: TGTGCCAGCAGTTACTCGGGGGGCGGTTGGGGAGCTTTCTTT.